A single sample gave rise to the 13 T cell receptor beta chains below, sequenced in a study of shared clonotypes between healthy human individuals. CD45RO-negative CD8 cells positively selected for CCR7 made up the naive population, which excluded terminally differentiated effector memory CD45RA+ cells. The table came from immunoSEQ multiplex PCR; TCRdb's copy has only in-frame clones and leaves some out. The data show about 680,000 clones, 92% seen once. The sequenced sample was naive CD8+ T cells sorted from blood. The origin of the receptors is a young man in good health.

The chain joins TRBV7-6 to TRBJ1-1; D remains unclear. Germline V lookup: CDR1 SGHVS, CDR2 FNYEAQ. The CDR3 contains 14 residues. V was pared by 5 bases and J by 0 bases, with 10 bases between. CDR3 region: CASSPSSMNTEAFF. CDR3 bases: TGTGCCAGCAGCCCTAGTAGCATGAACACTGAAGCTTTCTTT.

This clone turned up a few times. CDR3 DNA: TGTGCCAGCAGCACTGTAGCGGGAGCGATCTACGAGCAGTACTTC. Its protein is CASSTVAGAIYEQYF. The chain carries TRBV7-3 and TRBJ2-7; TRBD2 aligns across 9 bases. This CDR3 has 15 residues. J lost 3 bases, V lost 5 bases, and 8 bases had no gene match. Per germline, CDR1 SGHTA and CDR2 FQGTGA.

This clone was counted a single time. The V and J genes are TRBV6-5 and TRBJ2-1, with a possible D match to TRBD1 (5 bases). V was trimmed by 2 bases and J by 3 bases, leaving 11 bases between them. Per the germline V gene, CDR1 is MNHEY and CDR2 is SVGAGI. This CDR3 has 15 amino acids. For the CDR3, the DNA is TGTGCCAGCAGTTACGACCAGGACAACTACAATGAGCAGTTCTTC. Its protein is CASSYDQDNYNEQFF.

The rearrangement joins TRBV30 to TRBJ2-1; TRBD2 matches 10 bases. V lost 0 bases to trimming and J lost 1 base; unmatched junction nucleotides: 6. The germline V gene has CDR1 GTSNPN and CDR2 SVGIG (reference sequence). The CDR3 runs 17 residues. As DNA, the CDR3 is TGTGCCTGGAGTGTACTAGCGGGGAAGAGATCCTACAATGAGCAGTTCTTC. This gives the protein CAWSVLAGKRSYNEQFF.

V usage is TRBV28 and J usage is TRBJ2-1; D gene ambiguous. Germline V gives CDR1 MDHEN, CDR2 SYDVKM. The CDR3 is 12 residues long. Between the trimmed V and J ends, which lost 1 base and 8 bases, there was a span of 6 bases. The CDR3 sequence is CASSLYRYEQFF. In DNA form, the CDR3 reads TGTGCCAGCAGTTTATATCGGTATGAGCAGTTCTTC.

This clone was seen a handful of times. J is TRBJ1-3 and V is TRBV30, with TRBD1 identical over 7 bases. The germline V gene has CDR1 GTSNPN and CDR2 SVGIG (reference sequence). Trimming took 2 bases from V and 2 from J; bases not matched to a gene: 0. The CDR3 sequence is 13 residues long. Written as DNA, the CDR3 is TGTGCCTGGAGTACAGGGGCTGGAAACACCATATATTTT. Its translation: CAWSTGAGNTIYF.

The chain has TRBV25-1 and TRBJ2-7; 11 nucleotides align to TRBD2. This CDR3 region has 13 residues. Germline assignment: CDR1 MGHDK and CDR2 SYGVNS. V was clipped by 3 bases and J by 6 bases; unmatched bases: 1. The CDR3 loop reads CASSELAGGEQYF. DNA for the CDR3: TGTGCCAGCAGTGAGCTAGCGGGAGGCGAGCAGTACTTC.

V gene TRBV27 combines with J gene TRBJ2-3; 8 bases match TRBD2. The CDR3 extends over 18 amino acids. After removal of 5 bases from V and 0 bases from J, the junction contained 13 bases not matched to a gene. Germline lookup yields CDR1 MNHEY and CDR2 SMNVEV (reference sequence). The CDR3 coding sequence is TGTGCCAGCAGTACCCCGGTTGGTAGCGGGATCAGCACAGATACGCAGTATTTT. Translating gives CASSTPVGSGISTDTQYF.

J is TRBJ2-7 and V is TRBV7-8; possibly TRBD2 for D (5 bases). Trimming cost V 2 bases and J 0 bases, with 11 bases left between them. This CDR3 is 15 amino acids long. Per the germline V gene, CDR1 is SGHVS and CDR2 is FQNEAQ. The CDR3 protein is CASSLTRDSSYEQYF. The CDR3 DNA is TGTGCCAGCAGCTTAACTCGGGATTCCTCCTACGAGCAGTACTTC. Looking up the rest from reference TRBV7-8 and TRBJ2-7 gives the full variable domain: GAGVSQSPRYKVAKRGQDVALRCDPISGHVSLFWYQQALGQGPEFLTYFQNEAQLDKSGLPSDRFFAERPEGSVSTLKIQRTQQEDSAVYLCASSLTRDSSYEQYFGPGTRLTVT.

The chain has TRBV27 and TRBJ1-2; no definite D call. Trimming took off 6 bases at V and 7 bases at J, with 15 bases between the two ends. The V gene's germline CDR1 is MNHEY and CDR2 SMNVEV (reference sequence). The CDR3 contains 13 residues. The CDR3 sequence: CASSLGRSSGYTF. Here the CDR3 DNA reads TGTGCCAGCAGCTTAGGCAGGAGTTCTGGCTACACCTTC.

CDR3 amino acids: CASSLDLAVQETQYF. The CDR3 DNA sequence: TGTGCCAGCAGCTTAGATCTTGCGGTTCAAGAGACCCAGTACTTC. J is TRBJ2-5 and V is TRBV7-2; D uncertain. The germline gives CDR1 SGHTA, CDR2 FQGNSA. V was cut by 1 base and J by 2 bases, with 11 bases left in between. The CDR3 has 15 amino acids. Combining the CDR3 with reference TRBV7-2 and TRBJ2-5 gives the whole variable domain GAGVSQSPSNKVTEKGKDVELRCDPISGHTALYWYRQSLGQGLEFLIYFQGNSAPDKSGLPSDRFSAERTGGSVSTLTIQRTQQEDSAVYLCASSLDLAVQETQYFGPGTRLLVL.

The chain uses TRBV6-1 and TRBJ2-7; unclear D gene. Germline V gene lookup returns CDR1 MNHNS and CDR2 SASEGT. The CDR3 consists of 15 residues. V lost 3 bases to trimming and J lost 1 base, with 13 bases between them. CDR3 bases: TGTGCCAGCAGTGAGGAGTTCCCCGGTTCCTACGAGCAGTACTTC. Encoded protein: CASSEEFPGSYEQYF.

The chain is built from TRBV7-9 and TRBJ2-1, with D perhaps matching TRBD1 or TRBD2 (5 bases each). Trimming pared 6 bases from V and 0 bases from J, leaving 12 bases between. In germline, CDR1 is SEHNR, CDR2 FQNEAQ (reference sequence). This CDR3 has 15 amino acids. CDR3 loop: CASRSGTSSYNEQFF. CDR3 in DNA: TGTGCCAGCAGATCAGGGACCAGCTCCTACAATGAGCAGTTCTTC. Full variable domain (rest looked up from reference TRBV7-9 and TRBJ2-1): DTGVSQNPRHKITKRGQNVTFRCDPISEHNRLYWYRQTLGQGPEFLTYFQNEAQLEKSRLLSDRFSAERPKGSFSTLEIQRTEQGDSAMYLCASRSGTSSYNEQFFGPGTRLTVL.